Listed here is a single T cell receptor beta chain. This record belongs to a study of blood T cell repertoires in COVID-19. About the study: Sources were T cells, B-cell-depleted T cells, or PBMCs; the material itself was cDNA or gDNA.

Original analysis: The authors estimated nucleated cell counts from reference gene primer amplification. Generated by immunoSEQ multiplex PCR, the TCRdb table keeps only in-frame clones and is missing some. For V, J and clone size, that table is used; D and trimming come from the DNA. There are 85,000 to 100,000 clones in the sample; approximately 80% occur only once, and nearly 25% lies in the top ten. The ends were cut back, 5 bases at V and 0 bases at J, with 8 bases in the middle. CDR1 is MNHEY, CDR2 SVGAGI, per germline. The CDR3 has 14 amino acids. Sequencing used peripheral blood. V gene TRBV6-5 combines with J gene TRBJ2-1, with D unclear. This TCR derives from a human donor in a cohort sampled during active COVID-19. The CDR3 spells CASSKLSSYNEQFF. In nucleotides, the CDR3 is TGTGCCAGCAGTAAACTGAGCTCCTACAATGAGCAGTTCTTC.